Sequencing of this TCR beta chain was carried out in a study of T cells after yellow fever vaccination. Regarding the study as a whole: There was a possibility that FACS-sorted repertoires contained abundant clonotypes contaminating from the bulk population.

TCRdb ran MiXCR on the 5' RACE reads and lists one entry per CDR3 protein. The repertoire has over 110,000 distinct CDR3 sequences, 6.5% to 8.5% of them found once; the top ten carry under 0.85%. This clonotype was seen at least ten times. The target antigen is unknown. Germline CDR1 reads KGHSH; CDR2 reads LQKENI. The ends were cut back, 2 bases at V and 8 bases at J, with 12 bases in the middle. The CDR3 consists of 14 residues. The rearrangement links TRBV18 to TRBJ1-4; D gene ambiguous. The source of this sequence is a man aged 30 to 39 who received the YFV17D yellow fever vaccine. The input for sequencing was CD4+ T cells sorted from PBMCs, taken 5 days after the yellow fever booster vaccination. CDR3 residues: CASSPEGYGEKLFF. The CDR3 DNA reads TGTGCCAGCTCACCAGAGGGTTACGGGGAAAAACTGTTTTTT.